The clone carrying this TCR beta chain turned up a few times. Its antigen is not known. The data are from a study of T cell repertoires in cytomegalovirus infection. Study-level background: Public TCR beta signatures indicated both CMV infection and matching HLA type. General observations from the study: It was HLA-C-restricted CMV-specific TCR beta clonotypes that dominated the response ex vivo. CMV carriers having the relevant HLA were flagged by cumulative public TCR beta family frequency.

Using its own MiXCR run on the reads, TCRdb lists one record per CDR3 protein. The table records 750,000 to 950,000 distinct CDR3 sequences, 25% to 35% of them present only once. Germline loops: CDR1 SGHRS, CDR2 YFSETQ. This CDR3 spans 15 amino acids. V was pared by 3 bases and J by 2 bases, with 15 bases between. The sequences come from cultured CD8+ T cells from PBMCs, collected from culture after CMV antigen stimulation. This chain joins TRBV5-1 and TRBJ2-7; the D call may be TRBD1 or TRBD2 (5 bases each). This TCR came from a human donor in good health (CMV status not recorded). Some clones in this sample may be carry-over from other donors' samples. The CDR3 coding sequence is TGCGCCAGCAGCTCGAGGGGTGATGGGGCCTACGAGCAGTACTTC. It codes for CASSSRGDGAYEQYF.